This T cell receptor beta chain was sequenced during a study of shared T cell receptors in the human thymus (dated by TCRdb to the early 2020s). Background on the whole study: The study examined how self-reactive, shared T-cell receptor alpha chains are generated in the human thymus.

Points on this clone: The target of this receptor is not known. No base-level quality is on record; no much larger clone is a single base apart.

Per the germline V gene, SGDLS is the CDR1 and YYNGEE is the CDR2. The CDR3 starts with the cysteine, ends with the phenylalanine, and has 19 residues. Of the read, only the CDR3 DNA is kept; its 57 bases are in frame from base 1. The germline V and J ends show losses of 2 bases and 8 bases respectively, and no gene match explains 17 bases of the junction. Library creation used the immunoSEQ multiplex PCR assay. TCRdb re-hosts the immuneACCESS table, in-frame sequences only. Its copies lack some clones; in the studies checked, an unresolved V gene accounts for under half of them, and the cause for the rest is not known. The sample table shows approximately 730,000 clones, and roughly 85% are seen once. The ten largest clones capture 0.0095% to 0.011% of the sample. These data were likewise used in another study, on human thymus T cells. As the second paper documents: In Finland, the donors were immunologically healthy infants who were having open corrective cardiac surgery for congenital heart defects. The thymus tissue came from surgical resects taken out during corrective cardiac surgery. Both the thymic and the peripheral blood repertoires appeared to show biased V and J gene segment usage. According to the related research, thymic TCR repertoires were highly overlapping among unrelated individuals. TCR alpha and beta repertoires from roughly 8 infant thymus samples and a few related peripheral blood samples were characterized in the study. Donor ages ranged from about 7 to 250 days, and the cohort comprised over five male and two female infants. After being mechanically released from the tissue, thymocytes were kept at -70 degrees C in pellets of roughly 8.5-34 million cells. Genomic DNA was extracted from frozen cell pellets with a QIAsymphony instrument. Using the immunoSEQ multiplex PCR assay, the TCRB and TCRAD loci were amplified from a standardized quantity of quality-controlled genomic DNA. Amplicons spanned the V(D)J region at a length sufficient to cover the CDR3 and identify V and J genes. The commercial immunoSEQ service was used to sequence amplicons on an Illumina platform. Corrections for primer bias and sequencing errors followed previously described methods, while TCRAD and TCRB definitions were based on the IMGT database. Repertoires were analysed with immunoSEQ Analyzer 3.0 and VDJTools, covering basic statistics, V/J segment usage, diversity estimates, rarefaction and pairwise overlap. Chao1, ChaoE, Efron-Thisted, Shannon and inverse Simpson indices were used to estimate diversity, which was also estimated on datasets down-sampled to the smallest sample. Repertoire overlap was assessed by strict matching of CDR3 nucleotide sequence, V gene and J gene, and clustering was done by Jaccard-based multidimensional scaling. On average, thymus samples yielded roughly 800,000 unique TCRB clonotypes, whereas blood samples yielded some 80,000.

What was sequenced was thymocytes. The sequence is built from TRBV9 and TRBJ2-6; 9 nucleotides in the junction match TRBD1. The sequence came from a girl under three years old with a congenital heart defect. Donor details come from another sample of the same person, matched by shared clones. The DNA is as follows: TGTGCCAGCAGCGTGGGGGGGACAGGGCGACTCCTTCTGACCAACGTCCTGACTTTC. This gives the protein CASSVGGTGRLLLTNVLTF.